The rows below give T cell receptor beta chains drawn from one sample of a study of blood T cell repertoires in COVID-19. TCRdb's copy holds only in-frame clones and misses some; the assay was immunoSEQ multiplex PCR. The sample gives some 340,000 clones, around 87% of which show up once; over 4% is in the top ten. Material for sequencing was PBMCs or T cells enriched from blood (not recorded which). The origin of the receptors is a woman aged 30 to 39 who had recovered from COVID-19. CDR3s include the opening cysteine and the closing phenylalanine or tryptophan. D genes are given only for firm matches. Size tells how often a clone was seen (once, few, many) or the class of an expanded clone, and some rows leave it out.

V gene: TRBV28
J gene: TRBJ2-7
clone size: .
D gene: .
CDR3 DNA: TGTGCCAGCAGTTTATTGCTACAGGGTGGCCCCTACGAGCAGTACTTC
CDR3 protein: CASSLLLQGGPYEQYF

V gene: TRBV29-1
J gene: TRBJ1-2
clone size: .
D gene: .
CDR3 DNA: TGCAGCGTTGAGTCGGCAGAGGACTATGGCTACACCTTC
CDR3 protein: CSVESAEDYGYTF

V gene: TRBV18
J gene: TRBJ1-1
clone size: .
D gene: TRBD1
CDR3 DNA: TGTGCCAGCTCGCTACAGGGGGTTGGGACTGAAGCTTTCTTT
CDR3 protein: CASSLQGVGTEAFF

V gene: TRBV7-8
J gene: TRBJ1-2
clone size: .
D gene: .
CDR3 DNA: TGTGCCAGCAGACAGGACAGCAACTATGGCTACACCTTC
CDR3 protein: CASRQDSNYGYTF

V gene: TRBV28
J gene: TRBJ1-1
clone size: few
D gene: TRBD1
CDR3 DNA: TGTGCCAGCAGTTCCCCGGGACAGGGTTTTATGAACACTGAAGCTTTCTTT
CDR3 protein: CASSSPGQGFMNTEAFF

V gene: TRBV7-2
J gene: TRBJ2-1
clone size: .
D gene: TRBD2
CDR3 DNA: TGTGCCAGCAGTTTAGCGGGGGGGGAGTTCTTC
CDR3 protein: CASSLAGGEFF

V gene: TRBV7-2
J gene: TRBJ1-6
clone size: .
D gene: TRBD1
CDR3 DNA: TGTGCCAGCAGCTTAATTAGGGACAGAAAATCTAATTCACCCCTCCACTTT
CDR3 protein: CASSLIRDRKSNSPLHF

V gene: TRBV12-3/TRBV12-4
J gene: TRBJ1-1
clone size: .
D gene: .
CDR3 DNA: TGTGCCAGCACTTTCTACGGGGACACTGAAGCTTTCTTT
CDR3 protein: CASTFYGDTEAFF

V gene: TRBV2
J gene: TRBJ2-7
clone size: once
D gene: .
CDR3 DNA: TGTGCCAGCAAAAGAGACAGAGATGCCTACGAGCAGTACTTC
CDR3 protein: CASKRDRDAYEQYF

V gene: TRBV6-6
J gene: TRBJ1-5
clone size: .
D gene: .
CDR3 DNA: TGTGCCAGCAGTTATAGCGTGGTGGGTCCCAATCAGCCCCAGCATTTT
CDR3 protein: CASSYSVVGPNQPQHF

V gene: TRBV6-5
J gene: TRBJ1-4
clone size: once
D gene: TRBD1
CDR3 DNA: TGTGCCAGCAGCCCGGGACAGAAGACTGAAAAACTGTTTTTT
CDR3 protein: CASSPGQKTEKLFF

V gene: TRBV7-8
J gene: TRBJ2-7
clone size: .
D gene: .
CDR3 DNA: TGTGCCAGCAGCTTAGGGGGCTTACTCGGCGAGCAGTACTTC
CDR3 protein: CASSLGGLLGEQYF

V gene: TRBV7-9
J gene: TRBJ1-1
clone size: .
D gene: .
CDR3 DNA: TGTGCCAGCAGCCCTTTAGCGGAAGCTTTCTTT
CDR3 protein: CASSPLAEAFF

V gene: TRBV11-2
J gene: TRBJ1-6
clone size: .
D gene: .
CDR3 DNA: TGTGCCAGCAGCACGGGGGGAGCAAGAAATAATTCACCCCTCCACTTT
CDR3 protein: CASSTGGARNNSPLHF

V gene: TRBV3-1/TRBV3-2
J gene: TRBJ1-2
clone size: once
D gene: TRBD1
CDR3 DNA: TGTGCCAGCAGCCTACAGGGACAGGATGGCTACACCTTC
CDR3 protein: CASSLQGQDGYTF

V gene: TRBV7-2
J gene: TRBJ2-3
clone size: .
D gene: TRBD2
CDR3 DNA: TGTGCCAGCAGCTTGCTGTCCGGGGGGGGTAGCACAGATACGCAGTATTTT
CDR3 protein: CASSLLSGGGSTDTQYF

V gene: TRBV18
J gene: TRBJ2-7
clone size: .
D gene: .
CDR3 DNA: TGTGCCAGCTCACCGCCTCAGGGGATAGTATACGAGCAGTACTTC
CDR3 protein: CASSPPQGIVYEQYF

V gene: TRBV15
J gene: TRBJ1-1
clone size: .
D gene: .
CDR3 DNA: TGTGCCACCAGCAGAGATATGGGCAGGAACACTGAAGCTTTCTTT
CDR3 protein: CATSRDMGRNTEAFF

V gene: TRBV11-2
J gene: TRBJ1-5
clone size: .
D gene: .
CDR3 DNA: TGTGCCAGCAGCTTGGGGGGTTATAGCAATCAGCCCCAGCATTTT
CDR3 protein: CASSLGGYSNQPQHF

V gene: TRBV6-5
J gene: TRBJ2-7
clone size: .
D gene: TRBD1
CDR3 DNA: TGTGCCAGCAGACGGACAGGGACCTACGAGCAGTACTTC
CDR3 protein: CASRRTGTYEQYF

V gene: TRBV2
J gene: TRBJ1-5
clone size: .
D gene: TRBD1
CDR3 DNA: TGTGCCAGCAAATCTACAGGGGGCTCGAATCAGCCCCAGCATTTT
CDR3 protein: CASKSTGGSNQPQHF

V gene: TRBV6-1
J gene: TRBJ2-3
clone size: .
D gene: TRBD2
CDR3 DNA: TGTGCCAGCAGTGGATTAGCGGGGGGCTCCACAGATACGCAGTATTTT
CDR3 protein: CASSGLAGGSTDTQYF

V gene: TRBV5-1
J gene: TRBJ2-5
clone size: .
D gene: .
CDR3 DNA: TGCGCCAGCAGCTGGGGGTTAGCGGACCGACAAGAGACCCAGTACTTC
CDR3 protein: CASSWGLADRQETQYF

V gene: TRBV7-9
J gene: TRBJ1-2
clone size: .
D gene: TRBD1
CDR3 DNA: TGTGCCAGCAGCTTAGATAGCCTCGGGACAGCCTTCTATGGCTACACCTTC
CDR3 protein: CASSLDSLGTAFYGYTF

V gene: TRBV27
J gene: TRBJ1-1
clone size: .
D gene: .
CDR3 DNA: TGTGCCAGCAACCACGATCAGGGGAGTGAAGCTTTCTTT
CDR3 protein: CASNHDQGSEAFF

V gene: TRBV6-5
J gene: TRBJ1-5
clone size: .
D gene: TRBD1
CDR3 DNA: TGTGCCAGCAGTTCGCCCGGGACAGCTAACCAGCCCCAGCATTTT
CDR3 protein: CASSSPGTANQPQHF

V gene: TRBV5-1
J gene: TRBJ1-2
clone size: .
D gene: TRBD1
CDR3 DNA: TGCGCCAGCAGCTTGGAAGGACAGGGGGCGCGGGGCTACACCTTC
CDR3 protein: CASSLEGQGARGYTF

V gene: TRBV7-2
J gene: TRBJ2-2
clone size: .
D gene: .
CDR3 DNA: TGTGCCAGCAGCTCCACCGGACTACTGGAATCCGGGGAGCTGTTTTTT
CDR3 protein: CASSSTGLLESGELFF